This T cell receptor beta chain is from a study of blood T cell repertoires in COVID-19. Study at large: Spain, Italy and the United States supplied samples that represented acute and convalescent COVID-19.

Only in-frame clones appear in the TCRdb table, and some are missing; sequencing was by immunoSEQ multiplex PCR. Among 240,000 or so clones, 75% to 85% were seen once, and the ten largest hold 7.5%. This CDR3 spans 14 amino acids. V was trimmed by 6 bases and J by 1 base, leaving 12 bases between them. The V gene's germline CDR1 is MNHEY and CDR2 SMNVEV (reference sequence). The rearrangement uses TRBV27 and TRBJ1-1, with D possibly TRBD1 on 5 matching bases. Source material: peripheral blood. The sequence derives from a woman aged 80 or older with COVID-19, enrolled during active disease. The CDR3 DNA sequence: TGTGCCAGCAGCGTCCGGGGGACGAACACTGAAGCTTTCTTT. Translation: CASSVRGTNTEAFF.